This T cell receptor (beta chain) was documented in a study of blood T cell repertoires in COVID-19. The germline gives CDR1 MGHDK, CDR2 SYGVNS. The ends lost 1 base at V and 5 bases at J; junction bases unmatched: 4. The CDR3 has 15 amino acids. The data were produced by immunoSEQ multiplex PCR, yet TCRdb's version contains in-frame clones alone and is incomplete. Among about 230,000 clones listed, roughly 80% were seen once. The V gene is TRBV25-1, the J gene TRBJ2-2; 7 nucleotides agree with TRBD1. The origin of this receptor is a man in his sixties who had recovered from COVID-19. Sequenced: PBMCs or T cells enriched from blood (not recorded which). The DNA for the CDR3 is TGTGCCAGCAGTGAATCGACAGGGTTAACCGGGGAGCTGTTTTTT. Its protein product is CASSESTGLTGELFF.